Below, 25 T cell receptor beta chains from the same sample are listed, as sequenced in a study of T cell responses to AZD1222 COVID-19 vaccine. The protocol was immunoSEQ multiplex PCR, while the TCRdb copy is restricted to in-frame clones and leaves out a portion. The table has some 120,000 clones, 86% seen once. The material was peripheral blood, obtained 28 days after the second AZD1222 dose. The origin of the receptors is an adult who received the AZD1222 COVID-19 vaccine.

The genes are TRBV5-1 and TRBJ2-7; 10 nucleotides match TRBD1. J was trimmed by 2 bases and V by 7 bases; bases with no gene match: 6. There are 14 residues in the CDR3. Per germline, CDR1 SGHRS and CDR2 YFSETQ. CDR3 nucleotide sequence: TGCGCCAGCCGCTGGGACAGGGGACCCTACGAGCAGTACTTC. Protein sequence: CASRWDRGPYEQYF.

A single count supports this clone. The CDR3 is CASSRDSVYGYTF. The CDR3 DNA sequence: TGCGCCAGCAGCCGGGACAGTGTCTATGGCTACACCTTC. This chain connects TRBV5-1 to TRBJ1-2; 7 bases map to TRBD1. J lost 4 bases, V lost 4 bases, and 4 bases had no gene match. CDR1 is SGHRS and CDR2 is YFSETQ in the germline V gene. CDR3 length: 13 amino acids. Full variable domain (remainder filled in from reference TRBV5-1 and TRBJ1-2): KAGVTQTPRYLIKTRGQQVTLSCSPISGHRSVSWYQQTPGQGLQFLFEYFSETQRNKGNFPGRFSGRQFSNSRSEMNVSTLELGDSALYLCASSRDSVYGYTFGSGTRLTVV.

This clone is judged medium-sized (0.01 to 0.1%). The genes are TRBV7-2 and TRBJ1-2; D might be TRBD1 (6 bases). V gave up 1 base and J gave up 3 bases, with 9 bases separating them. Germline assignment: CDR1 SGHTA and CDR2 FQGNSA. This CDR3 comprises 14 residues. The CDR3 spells CASSLDTGHYGYTF. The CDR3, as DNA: TGTGCCAGCAGCTTAGATACAGGGCACTATGGCTACACCTTC.

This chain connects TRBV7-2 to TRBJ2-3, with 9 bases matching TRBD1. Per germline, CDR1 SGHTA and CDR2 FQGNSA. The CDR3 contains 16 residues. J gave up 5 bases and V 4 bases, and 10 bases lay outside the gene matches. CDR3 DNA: TGTGCCAGCAGCTCAAGCCCGCGGGGACAGGGAGATACGCAGTATTTT. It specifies CASSSSPRGQGDTQYF.

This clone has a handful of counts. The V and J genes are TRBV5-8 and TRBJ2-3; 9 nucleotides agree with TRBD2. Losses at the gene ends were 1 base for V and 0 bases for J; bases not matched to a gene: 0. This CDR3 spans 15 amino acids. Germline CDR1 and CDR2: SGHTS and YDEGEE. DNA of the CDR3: TGTGCCAGCAGCTTGAGCGGGGGGAGCACAGATACGCAGTATTTT. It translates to CASSLSGGSTDTQYF.

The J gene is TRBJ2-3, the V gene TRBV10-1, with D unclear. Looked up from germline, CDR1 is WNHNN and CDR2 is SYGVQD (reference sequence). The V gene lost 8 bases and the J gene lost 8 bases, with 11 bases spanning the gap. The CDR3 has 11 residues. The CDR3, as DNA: TGCGCCAGCGGGGTAACCGGTACGCAGTATTTT. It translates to CASGVTGTQYF.

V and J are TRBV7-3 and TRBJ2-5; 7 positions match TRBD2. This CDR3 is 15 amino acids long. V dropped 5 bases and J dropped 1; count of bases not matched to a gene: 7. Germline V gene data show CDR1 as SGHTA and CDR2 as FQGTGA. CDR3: CASSPGTIFQETQYF. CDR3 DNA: TGTGCCAGCAGCCCCGGGACTATATTCCAAGAGACCCAGTACTTC.

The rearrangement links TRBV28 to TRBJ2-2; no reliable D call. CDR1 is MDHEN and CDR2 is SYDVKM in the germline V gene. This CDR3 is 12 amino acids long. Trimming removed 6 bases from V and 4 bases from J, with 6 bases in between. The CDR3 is CASSGFTGELFF. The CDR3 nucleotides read TGTGCCAGCAGCGGATTCACCGGGGAGCTGTTTTTT.

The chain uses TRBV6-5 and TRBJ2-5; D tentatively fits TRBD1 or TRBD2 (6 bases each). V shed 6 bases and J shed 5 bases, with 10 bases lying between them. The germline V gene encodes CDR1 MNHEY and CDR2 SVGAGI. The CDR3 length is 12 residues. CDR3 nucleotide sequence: TGTGCCAGCAGGAGGGGGAGGGAGACCCAGTACTTC. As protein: CASRRGRETQYF.

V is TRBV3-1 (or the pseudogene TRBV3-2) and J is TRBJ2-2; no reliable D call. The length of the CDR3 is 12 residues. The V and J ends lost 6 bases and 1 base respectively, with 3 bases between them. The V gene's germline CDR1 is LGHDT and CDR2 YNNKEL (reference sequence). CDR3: CASSRNTGELFF. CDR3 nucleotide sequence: TGTGCCAGCAGTCGGAACACCGGGGAGCTGTTTTTT.

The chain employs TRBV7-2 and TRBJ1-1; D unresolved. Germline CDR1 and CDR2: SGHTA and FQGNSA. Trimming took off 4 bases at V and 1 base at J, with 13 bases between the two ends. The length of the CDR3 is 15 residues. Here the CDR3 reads CASSSTPGSNTEAFF. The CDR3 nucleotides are TGTGCCAGCAGCTCCACCCCGGGGTCGAACACTGAAGCTTTCTTT. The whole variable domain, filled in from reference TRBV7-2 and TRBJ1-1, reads GAGVSQSPSNKVTEKGKDVELRCDPISGHTALYWYRQSLGQGLEFLIYFQGNSAPDKSGLPSDRFSAERTGGSVSTLTIQRTQQEDSAVYLCASSSTPGSNTEAFFGQGTRLTVV.

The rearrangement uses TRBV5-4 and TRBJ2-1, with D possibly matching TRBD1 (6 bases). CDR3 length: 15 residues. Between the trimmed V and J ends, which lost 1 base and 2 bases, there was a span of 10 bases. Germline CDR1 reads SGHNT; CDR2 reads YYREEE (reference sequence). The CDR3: CASSLYREAYNEQFF. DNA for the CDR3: TGTGCCAGCAGCTTGTACAGGGAAGCCTACAATGAGCAGTTCTTC.

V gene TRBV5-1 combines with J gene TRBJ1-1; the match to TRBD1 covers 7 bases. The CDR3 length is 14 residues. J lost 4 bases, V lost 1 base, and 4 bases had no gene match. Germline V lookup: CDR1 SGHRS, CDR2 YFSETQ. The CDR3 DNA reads TGCGCCAGCAGCTTGCAAACAGGGGTCACTGAAGCTTTCTTT. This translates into CASSLQTGVTEAFF.

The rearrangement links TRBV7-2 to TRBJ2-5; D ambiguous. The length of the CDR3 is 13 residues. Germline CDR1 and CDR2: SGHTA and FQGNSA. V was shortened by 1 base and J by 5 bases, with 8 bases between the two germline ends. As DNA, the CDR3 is TGTGCCAGCAGCTTAGGGCCGGACGAGACCCAGTACTTC. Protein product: CASSLGPDETQYF.

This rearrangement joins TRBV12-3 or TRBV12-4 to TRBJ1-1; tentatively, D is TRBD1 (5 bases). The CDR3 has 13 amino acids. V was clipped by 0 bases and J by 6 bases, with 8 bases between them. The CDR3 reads CASSLAGAPEAFF. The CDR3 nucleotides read TGTGCCAGCAGTTTAGCAGGGGCGCCTGAAGCTTTCTTT.

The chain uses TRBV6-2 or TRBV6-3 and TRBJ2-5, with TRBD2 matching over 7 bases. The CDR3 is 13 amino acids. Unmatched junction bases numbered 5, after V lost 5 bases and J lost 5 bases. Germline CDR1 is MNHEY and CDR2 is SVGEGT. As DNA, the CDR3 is TGTGCCAGCAGTCAACTAGCGAGGGAGACCCAGTACTTC. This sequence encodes CASSQLARETQYF.

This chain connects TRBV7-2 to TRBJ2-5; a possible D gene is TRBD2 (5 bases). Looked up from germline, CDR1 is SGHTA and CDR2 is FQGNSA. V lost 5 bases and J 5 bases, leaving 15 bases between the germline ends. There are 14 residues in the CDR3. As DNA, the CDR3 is TGTGCCAGCAGCGCCCCCGGGGTTCGGGAGACCCAGTACTTC. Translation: CASSAPGVRETQYF.

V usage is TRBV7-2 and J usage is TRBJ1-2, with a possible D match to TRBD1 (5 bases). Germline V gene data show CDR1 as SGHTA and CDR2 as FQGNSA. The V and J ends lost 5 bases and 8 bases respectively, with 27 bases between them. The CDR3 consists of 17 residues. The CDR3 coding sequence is TGTGCCAGCAGCCCCTTCGGGGCCAGCGGGGGGAGGAGAGGCTACACCTTC. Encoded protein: CASSPFGASGGRRGYTF.

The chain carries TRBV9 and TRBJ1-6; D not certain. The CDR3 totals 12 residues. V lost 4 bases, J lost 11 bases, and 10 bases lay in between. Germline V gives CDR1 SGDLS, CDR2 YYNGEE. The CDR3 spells CASSSLSPPLHF. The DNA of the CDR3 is TGTGCCAGCAGCTCCCTCTCTCCACCCCTCCACTTT.

DNA for the CDR3: TGTGCCAGCAGCTTAAGAGGGACAAATAATTCACCCCTCCACTTT. Its translation: CASSLRGTNNSPLHF. The chain carries TRBV7-6 and TRBJ1-6; TRBD1 might be the D (6 bases). Germline V gives CDR1 SGHVS, CDR2 FNYEAQ. Between the trimmed V and J ends, which lost 2 bases and 5 bases, there was a span of 10 bases. The CDR3 runs 15 residues.

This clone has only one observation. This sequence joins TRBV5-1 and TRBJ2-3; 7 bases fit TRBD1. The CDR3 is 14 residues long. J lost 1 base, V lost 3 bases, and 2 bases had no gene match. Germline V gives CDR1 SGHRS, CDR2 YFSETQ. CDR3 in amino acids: CASSYGQGTDTQYF. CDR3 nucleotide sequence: TGCGCCAGCAGCTACGGACAGGGCACAGATACGCAGTATTTT.

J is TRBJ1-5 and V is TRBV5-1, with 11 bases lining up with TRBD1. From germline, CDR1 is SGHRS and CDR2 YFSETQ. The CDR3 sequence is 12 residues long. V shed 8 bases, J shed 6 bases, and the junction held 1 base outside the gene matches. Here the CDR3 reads CARGTGGQPQHF. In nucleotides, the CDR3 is TGCGCCAGGGGGACAGGGGGTCAGCCCCAGCATTTT.

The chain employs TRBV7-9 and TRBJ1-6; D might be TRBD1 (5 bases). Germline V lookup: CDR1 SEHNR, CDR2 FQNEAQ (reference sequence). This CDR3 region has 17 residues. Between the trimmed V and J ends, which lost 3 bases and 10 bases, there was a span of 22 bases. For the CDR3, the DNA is TGTGCCAGCAGCTTGGCCCCCCCCCAGGGAAAGAGATCACCCCTCCACTTT. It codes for CASSLAPPQGKRSPLHF.

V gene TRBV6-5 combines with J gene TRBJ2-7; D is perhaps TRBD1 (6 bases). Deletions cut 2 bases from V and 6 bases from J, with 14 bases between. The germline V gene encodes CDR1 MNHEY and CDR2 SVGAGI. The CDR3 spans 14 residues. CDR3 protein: CASSYGTPVFEQYF. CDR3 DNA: TGTGCCAGCAGTTACGGGACACCAGTATTCGAGCAGTACTTC.

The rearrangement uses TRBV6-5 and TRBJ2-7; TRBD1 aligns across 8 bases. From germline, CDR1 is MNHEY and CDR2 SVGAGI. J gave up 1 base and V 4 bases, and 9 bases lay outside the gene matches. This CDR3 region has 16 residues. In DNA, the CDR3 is TGTGCCAGCAGTTCAACCCCGCGGGACAGGTCCTACGAGCAGTACTTC. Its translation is CASSSTPRDRSYEQYF.